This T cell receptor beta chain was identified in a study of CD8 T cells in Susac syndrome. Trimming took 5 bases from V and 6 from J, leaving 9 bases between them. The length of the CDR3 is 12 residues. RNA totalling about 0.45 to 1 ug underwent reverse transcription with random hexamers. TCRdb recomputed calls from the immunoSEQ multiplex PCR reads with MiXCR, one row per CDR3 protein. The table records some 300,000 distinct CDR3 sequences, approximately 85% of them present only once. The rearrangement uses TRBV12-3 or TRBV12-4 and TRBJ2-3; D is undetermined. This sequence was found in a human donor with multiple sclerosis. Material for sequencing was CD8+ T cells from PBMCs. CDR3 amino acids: CASSPTGDTQYF. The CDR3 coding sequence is TGTGCCAGCAGTCCTACTGGGGATACGCAGTATTTT.